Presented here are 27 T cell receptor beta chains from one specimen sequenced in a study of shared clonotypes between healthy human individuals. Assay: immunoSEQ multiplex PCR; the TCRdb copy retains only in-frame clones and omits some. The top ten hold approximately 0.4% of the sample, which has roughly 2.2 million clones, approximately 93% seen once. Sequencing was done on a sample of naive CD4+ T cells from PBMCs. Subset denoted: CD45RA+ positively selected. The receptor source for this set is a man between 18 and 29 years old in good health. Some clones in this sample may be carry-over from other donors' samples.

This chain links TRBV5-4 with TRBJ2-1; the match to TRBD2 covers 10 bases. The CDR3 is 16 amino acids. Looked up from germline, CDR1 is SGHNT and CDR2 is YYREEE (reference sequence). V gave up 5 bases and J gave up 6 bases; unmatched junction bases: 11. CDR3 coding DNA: TGTGCCAGCAGTCGGTGGCTAGCGGGAGTCCTCAATGAGCAGTTCTTC. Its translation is CASSRWLAGVLNEQFF.

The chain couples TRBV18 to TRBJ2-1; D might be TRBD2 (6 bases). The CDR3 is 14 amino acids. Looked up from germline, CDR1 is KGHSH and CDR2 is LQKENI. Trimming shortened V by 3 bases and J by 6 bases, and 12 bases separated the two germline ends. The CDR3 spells CASSPTGSFNEQFF. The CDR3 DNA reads TGTGCCAGCTCACCTACCGGGAGCTTCAATGAGCAGTTCTTC.

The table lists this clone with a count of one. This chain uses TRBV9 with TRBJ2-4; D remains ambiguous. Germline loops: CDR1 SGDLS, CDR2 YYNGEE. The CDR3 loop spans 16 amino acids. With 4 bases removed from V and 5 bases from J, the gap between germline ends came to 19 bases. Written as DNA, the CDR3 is TGTGCCAGCAGCCCCCAGGTGGGAACTCTCGAAAACATTCAGTACTTC. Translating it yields CASSPQVGTLENIQYF.

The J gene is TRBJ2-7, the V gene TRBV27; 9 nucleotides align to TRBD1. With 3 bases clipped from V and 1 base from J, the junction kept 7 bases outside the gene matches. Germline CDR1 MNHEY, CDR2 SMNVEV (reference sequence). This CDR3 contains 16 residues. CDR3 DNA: TGTGCCAGCAGTTTGTATGGACAGGGGATTTCCTACGAGCAGTACTTC. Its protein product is CASSLYGQGISYEQYF.

As DNA, the CDR3 is TGTGCCAGCAGAACCGACAGCCCGGCAAATGAAAAACTGTTTTTT. It codes for CASRTDSPANEKLFF. This chain links TRBV2 with TRBJ1-4; maybe TRBD1 (5 bases). This CDR3 is built from 15 residues. Germline lookup yields CDR1 SNHLY and CDR2 FYNNEI. The V and J ends lost 6 bases and 5 bases respectively, with 16 bases between them.

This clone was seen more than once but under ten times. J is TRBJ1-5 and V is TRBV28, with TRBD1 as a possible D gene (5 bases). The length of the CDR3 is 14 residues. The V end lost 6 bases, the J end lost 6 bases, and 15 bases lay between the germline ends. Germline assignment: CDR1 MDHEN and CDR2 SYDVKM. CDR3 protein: CASRDQGVGQPQHF. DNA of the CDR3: TGTGCCAGCAGAGATCAGGGTGTGGGTCAGCCCCAGCATTTT.

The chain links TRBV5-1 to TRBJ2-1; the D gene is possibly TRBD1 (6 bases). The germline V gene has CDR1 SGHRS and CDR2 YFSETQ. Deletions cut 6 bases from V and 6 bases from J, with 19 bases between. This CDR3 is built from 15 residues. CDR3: CASTLGGTLFNEQFF. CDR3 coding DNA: TGCGCCAGCACCTTAGGTGGGACATTGTTCAATGAGCAGTTCTTC.

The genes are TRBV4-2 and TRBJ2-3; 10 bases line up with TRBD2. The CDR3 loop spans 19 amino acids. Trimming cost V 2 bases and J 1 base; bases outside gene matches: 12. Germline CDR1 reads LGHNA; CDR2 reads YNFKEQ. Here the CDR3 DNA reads TGTGCCAGCAGCCAAAGGTGGTCTAGCGGGAGTAAGGGCACAGATACGCAGTATTTT. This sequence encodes CASSQRWSSGSKGTDTQYF.

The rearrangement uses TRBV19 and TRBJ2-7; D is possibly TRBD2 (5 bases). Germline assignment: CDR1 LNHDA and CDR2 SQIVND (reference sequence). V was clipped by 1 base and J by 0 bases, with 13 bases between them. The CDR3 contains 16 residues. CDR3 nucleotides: TGTGCCAGTAGTATAGGAGAGGGAGAGAGCTCCTACGAGCAGTACTTC. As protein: CASSIGEGESSYEQYF.

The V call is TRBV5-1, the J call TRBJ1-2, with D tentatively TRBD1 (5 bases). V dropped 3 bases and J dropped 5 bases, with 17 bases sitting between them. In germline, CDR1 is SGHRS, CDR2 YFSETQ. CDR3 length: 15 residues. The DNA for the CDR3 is TGCGCCAGCAGCTGGGCCGGGACGACTACTTATGGCTACACCTTC. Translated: CASSWAGTTTYGYTF.

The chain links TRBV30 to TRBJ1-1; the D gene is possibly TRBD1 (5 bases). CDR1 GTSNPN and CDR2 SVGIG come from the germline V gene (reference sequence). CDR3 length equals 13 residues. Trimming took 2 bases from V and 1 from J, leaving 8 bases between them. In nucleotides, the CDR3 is TGTGCCTGGAGTTCGACAGAGAACACTGAAGCTTTCTTT. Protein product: CAWSSTENTEAFF.

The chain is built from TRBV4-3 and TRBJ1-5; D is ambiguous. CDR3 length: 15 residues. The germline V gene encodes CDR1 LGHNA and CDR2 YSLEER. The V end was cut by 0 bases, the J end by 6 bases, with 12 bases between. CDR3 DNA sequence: TGCGCCAGCAGCCAAGATAGGCCCTCAGGTCAGCCCCAGCATTTT. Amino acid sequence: CASSQDRPSGQPQHF.

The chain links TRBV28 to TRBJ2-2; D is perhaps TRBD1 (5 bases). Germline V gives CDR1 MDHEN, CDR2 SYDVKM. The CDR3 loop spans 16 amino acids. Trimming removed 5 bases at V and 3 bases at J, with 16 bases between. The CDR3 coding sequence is TGTGCCAGCAGTCTCCCTCGCAGGGCGCACACCGGGGAGCTGTTTTTT. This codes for CASSLPRRAHTGELFF.

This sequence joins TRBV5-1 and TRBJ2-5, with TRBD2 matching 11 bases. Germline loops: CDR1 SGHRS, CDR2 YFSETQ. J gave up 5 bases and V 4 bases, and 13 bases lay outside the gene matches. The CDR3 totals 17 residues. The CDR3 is CASSLYSGRAAGETQYF. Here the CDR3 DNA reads TGCGCCAGCAGCCTCTATAGCGGGAGGGCCGCAGGGGAGACCCAGTACTTC.

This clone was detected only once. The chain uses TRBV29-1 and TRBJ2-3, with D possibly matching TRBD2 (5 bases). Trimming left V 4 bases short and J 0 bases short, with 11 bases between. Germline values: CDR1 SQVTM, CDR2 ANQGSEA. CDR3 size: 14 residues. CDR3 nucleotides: TGCAGCGTTGTGGAGGTGGTTAGCACAGATACGCAGTATTTT. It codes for CSVVEVVSTDTQYF.

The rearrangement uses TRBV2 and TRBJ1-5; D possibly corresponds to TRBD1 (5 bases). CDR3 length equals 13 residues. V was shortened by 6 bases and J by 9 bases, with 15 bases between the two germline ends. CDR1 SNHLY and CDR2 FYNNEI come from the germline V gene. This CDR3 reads CASRDTRSGPQHF. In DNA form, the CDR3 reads TGTGCCAGCAGGGACACCCGCTCAGGGCCCCAGCATTTT.

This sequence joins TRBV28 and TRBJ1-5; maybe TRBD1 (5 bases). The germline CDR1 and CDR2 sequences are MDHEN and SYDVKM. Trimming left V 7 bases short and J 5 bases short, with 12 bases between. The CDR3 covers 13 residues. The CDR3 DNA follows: TGTGCCAGCAAGGGAGGAGGGGATCAGCCCCAGCATTTT. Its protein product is CASKGGGDQPQHF.

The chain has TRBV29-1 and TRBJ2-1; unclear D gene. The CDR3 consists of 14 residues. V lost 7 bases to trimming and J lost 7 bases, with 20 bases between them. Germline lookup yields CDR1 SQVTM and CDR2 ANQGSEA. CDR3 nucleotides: TGCAGCGCCGAGACCCGTTTGGTTCGGAATGAGCAGTTCTTC. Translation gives CSAETRLVRNEQFF.

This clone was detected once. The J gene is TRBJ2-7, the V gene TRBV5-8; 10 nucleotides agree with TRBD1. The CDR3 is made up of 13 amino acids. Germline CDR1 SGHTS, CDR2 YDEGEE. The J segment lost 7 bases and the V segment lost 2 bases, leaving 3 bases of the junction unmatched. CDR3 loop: CASSFGQGGEQYF. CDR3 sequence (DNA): TGTGCCAGCAGCTTCGGACAGGGGGGGGAGCAGTACTTC.

The CDR3 region has the DNA TGTGCCAGCAAGGCCATGTTAGCGTATCCCGAGCAGTACTTC. Translation: CASKAMLAYPEQYF. The chain is built from TRBV6-5 and TRBJ2-7; possible D gene TRBD2, 5 bases. Germline V lookup: CDR1 MNHEY, CDR2 SVGAGI. The CDR3 has 14 residues. V gave up 7 bases and J gave up 6 bases, with 19 bases separating them.

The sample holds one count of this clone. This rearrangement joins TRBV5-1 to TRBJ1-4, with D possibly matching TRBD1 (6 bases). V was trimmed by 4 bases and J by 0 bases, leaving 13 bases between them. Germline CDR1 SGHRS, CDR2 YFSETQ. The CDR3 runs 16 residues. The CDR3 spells CASSPGTPATNEKLFF. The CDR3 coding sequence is TGCGCCAGCAGCCCCGGGACACCGGCAACTAATGAAAAACTGTTTTTT.

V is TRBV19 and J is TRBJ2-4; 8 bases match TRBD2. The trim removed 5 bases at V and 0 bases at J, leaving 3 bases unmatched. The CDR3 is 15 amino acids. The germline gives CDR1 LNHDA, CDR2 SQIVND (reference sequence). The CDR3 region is CASSLTSGAKNIQYF. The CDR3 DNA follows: TGTGCCAGTAGTCTTACTAGCGGAGCCAAAAACATTCAGTACTTC.

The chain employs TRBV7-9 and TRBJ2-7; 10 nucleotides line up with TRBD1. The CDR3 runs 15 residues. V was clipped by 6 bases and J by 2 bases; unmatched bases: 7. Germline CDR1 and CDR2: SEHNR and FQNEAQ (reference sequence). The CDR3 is CASSLGQGETYEQYF. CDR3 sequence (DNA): TGTGCCAGCAGTCTCGGACAGGGGGAGACCTACGAGCAGTACTTC.

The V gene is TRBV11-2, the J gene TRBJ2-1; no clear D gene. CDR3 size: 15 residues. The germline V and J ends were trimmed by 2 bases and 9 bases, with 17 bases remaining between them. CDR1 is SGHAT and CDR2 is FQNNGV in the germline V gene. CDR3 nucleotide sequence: TGTGCCAGCAGCTTACAACCTCGCCCAGGCGGTGAGCAGTTCTTC. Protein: CASSLQPRPGGEQFF.

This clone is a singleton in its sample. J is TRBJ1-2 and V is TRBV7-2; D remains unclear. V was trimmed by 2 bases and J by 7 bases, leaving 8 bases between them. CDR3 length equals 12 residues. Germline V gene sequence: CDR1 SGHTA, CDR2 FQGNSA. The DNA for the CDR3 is TGTGCCAGCAGCTTATTGGCCCTTGGCTACACCTTC. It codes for CASSLLALGYTF. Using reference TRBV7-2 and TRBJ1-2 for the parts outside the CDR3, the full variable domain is GAGVSQSPSNKVTEKGKDVELRCDPISGHTALYWYRQSLGQGLEFLIYFQGNSAPDKSGLPSDRFSAERTGGSVSTLTIQRTQQEDSAVYLCASSLLALGYTFGSGTRLTVV.

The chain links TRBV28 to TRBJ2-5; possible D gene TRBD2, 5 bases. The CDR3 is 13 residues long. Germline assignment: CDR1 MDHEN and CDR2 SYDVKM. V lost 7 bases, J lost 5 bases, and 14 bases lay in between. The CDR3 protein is CASKLGSPETQYF. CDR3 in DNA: TGTGCCAGCAAGTTGGGGAGCCCGGAGACCCAGTACTTC.

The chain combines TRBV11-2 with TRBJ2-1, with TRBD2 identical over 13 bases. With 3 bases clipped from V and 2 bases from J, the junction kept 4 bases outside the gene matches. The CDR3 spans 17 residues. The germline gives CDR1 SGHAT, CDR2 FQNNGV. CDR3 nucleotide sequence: TGTGCCAGCAGCTTTCGACTAGCGGGAGGCACCTACAATGAGCAGTTCTTC. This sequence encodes CASSFRLAGGTYNEQFF.